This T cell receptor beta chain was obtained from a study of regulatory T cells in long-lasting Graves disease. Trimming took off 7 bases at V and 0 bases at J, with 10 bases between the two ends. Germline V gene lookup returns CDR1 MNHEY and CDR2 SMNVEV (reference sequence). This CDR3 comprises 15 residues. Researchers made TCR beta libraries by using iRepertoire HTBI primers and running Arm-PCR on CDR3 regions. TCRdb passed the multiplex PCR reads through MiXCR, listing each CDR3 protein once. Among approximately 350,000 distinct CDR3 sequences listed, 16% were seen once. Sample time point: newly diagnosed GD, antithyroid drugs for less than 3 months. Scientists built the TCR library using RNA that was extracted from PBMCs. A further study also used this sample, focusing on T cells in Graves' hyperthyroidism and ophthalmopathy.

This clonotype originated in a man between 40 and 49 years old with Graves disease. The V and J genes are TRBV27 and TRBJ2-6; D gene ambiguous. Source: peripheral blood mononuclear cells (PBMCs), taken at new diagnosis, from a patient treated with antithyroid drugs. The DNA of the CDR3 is TGTGCCAGCAACTCCCCAGGCTCTGGGGCCAACGTCCTGACTTTC. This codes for CASNSPGSGANVLTF.